This is a list of T cell receptor beta chains from one sample in a study of cytomegalovirus exposure and HLA in healthy donors. Sequencing used immunoSEQ multiplex PCR; TCRdb keeps in-frame clones, though not all of them. Among under 200,000 clones, approximately 75% were seen once, and the ten largest hold 2.2%. Sequenced material: PBMCs. These receptors were obtained from a man in his fifties in good health and CMV-seropositive. CDR3s include the opening cysteine and the closing phenylalanine or tryptophan. Each record gives: D gene, CDR3 length, V gene, J gene, clone size, CDR3 protein, CDR3 DNA. D genes are given only for firm matches. A row's size may be missing; if present it is once, few, many or a size class.

d_call: TRBD1; cdr3_length: 14; v_call: TRBV5-1; j_call: TRBJ1-4; clone_size: .; cdr3_aa: CASSQDRADEKLFF; cdr3_nt: TGCGCCAGCAGCCAGGACAGGGCCGATGAAAAACTGTTTTTT
d_call: .; cdr3_length: 14; v_call: TRBV5-4; j_call: TRBJ2-7; clone_size: .; cdr3_aa: CASSLALTSSEQYF; cdr3_nt: TGTGCCAGCAGCTTGGCCCTGACTAGTAGCGAGCAGTACTTC
d_call: TRBD1; cdr3_length: 14; v_call: TRBV15; j_call: TRBJ2-7; clone_size: many; cdr3_aa: CATSRGGQRYEQYF; cdr3_nt: TGTGCCACCAGCAGAGGGGGACAGCGATACGAGCAGTACTTC
d_call: TRBD1; cdr3_length: 14; v_call: TRBV25-1; j_call: TRBJ2-7; clone_size: few; cdr3_aa: CASSRGGRTYEQYF; cdr3_nt: TGTGCCAGCAGTCGAGGGGGCAGGACTTACGAGCAGTACTTC
d_call: .; cdr3_length: 15; v_call: TRBV6-6; j_call: TRBJ2-5; clone_size: .; cdr3_aa: CASTERIPPRETQYF; cdr3_nt: TGTGCCAGCACTGAACGGATTCCCCCGCGGGAGACCCAGTACTTC
d_call: .; cdr3_length: 14; v_call: TRBV27; j_call: TRBJ2-7; clone_size: once; cdr3_aa: CASSLGTSPWEQYF; cdr3_nt: TGTGCCAGCAGTCTCGGGACAAGCCCTTGGGAGCAGTACTTC
d_call: TRBD1; cdr3_length: 17; v_call: TRBV5-4; j_call: TRBJ1-6; clone_size: .; cdr3_aa: CASSSRREQGRDSPLHF; cdr3_nt: TGTGCCAGCAGCTCACGACGAGAACAGGGGCGGGATTCACCCCTCCACTTT
d_call: .; cdr3_length: 12; v_call: TRBV2; j_call: TRBJ1-2; clone_size: .; cdr3_aa: CASSDSDYGYTF; cdr3_nt: TGTGCCAGCAGTGATTCCGACTATGGCTACACCTTC
d_call: .; cdr3_length: 14; v_call: TRBV9; j_call: TRBJ1-2; clone_size: few; cdr3_aa: CASSVSEPPYGYTF; cdr3_nt: TGTGCCAGCAGCGTTTCGGAGCCCCCTTATGGCTACACCTTC
d_call: .; cdr3_length: 15; v_call: TRBV28; j_call: TRBJ1-5; clone_size: .; cdr3_aa: CASRRDNRSNQPQHF; cdr3_nt: TGTGCCAGCAGACGGGACAATAGGAGCAATCAGCCCCAGCATTTT
d_call: TRBD2; cdr3_length: 15; v_call: TRBV27; j_call: TRBJ2-7; clone_size: .; cdr3_aa: CASSFLREGKNEQYF; cdr3_nt: TGTGCCAGCAGTTTCCTCAGGGAGGGAAAGAACGAGCAGTACTTC
d_call: TRBD1; cdr3_length: 16; v_call: TRBV6-5; j_call: TRBJ1-1; clone_size: once; cdr3_aa: CASSYSLGTGGAGFHF; cdr3_nt: TGTGCCAGCAGTTACTCGTTGGGGACAGGGGGCGCGGGATTCCATTTT
d_call: .; cdr3_length: 14; v_call: TRBV11-1; j_call: TRBJ2-5; clone_size: .; cdr3_aa: CASSGGGQAETQYF; cdr3_nt: TGTGCCAGCAGCGGAGGAGGTCAGGCAGAGACCCAGTACTTC
d_call: TRBD1; cdr3_length: 15; v_call: TRBV5-1; j_call: TRBJ2-7; clone_size: few; cdr3_aa: CASSPRGTGGYEQYF; cdr3_nt: TGCGCCAGCAGCCCCCGCGGGACAGGGGGGTACGAGCAGTACTTC
d_call: .; cdr3_length: 13; v_call: TRBV11-1; j_call: TRBJ1-2; clone_size: .; cdr3_aa: CASSLDRDDGYTF; cdr3_nt: TGTGCCAGCAGCTTAGACAGGGACGATGGCTACACCTTC
d_call: TRBD1; cdr3_length: 11; v_call: TRBV28; j_call: TRBJ2-1; clone_size: .; cdr3_aa: CASSQGASQFF; cdr3_nt: TGTGCCAGCAGCCAGGGGGCATCGCAGTTCTTC
d_call: TRBD1; cdr3_length: 17; v_call: TRBV11-2; j_call: TRBJ2-2; clone_size: .; cdr3_aa: CASSLRQGAVNTGELFF; cdr3_nt: TGTGCCAGCAGCTTACGGCAGGGGGCCGTGAACACCGGGGAGCTGTTTTTT
d_call: .; cdr3_length: 15; v_call: TRBV18; j_call: TRBJ1-1; clone_size: once; cdr3_aa: CASSPPVRVSTEAFF; cdr3_nt: TGTGCCAGCTCACCACCTGTCAGGGTTAGCACTGAAGCTTTCTTT
d_call: .; cdr3_length: 14; v_call: TRBV27; j_call: TRBJ1-3; clone_size: .; cdr3_aa: CASSSGVSGNTIYF; cdr3_nt: TGTGCCAGCAGTTCCGGTGTGTCTGGAAACACCATATATTTT
d_call: TRBD1; cdr3_length: 14; v_call: TRBV19; j_call: TRBJ2-3; clone_size: .; cdr3_aa: CASRDRGKADTQYF; cdr3_nt: TGTGCCAGTAGGGACAGGGGGAAGGCAGATACGCAGTATTTT
d_call: TRBD1; cdr3_length: 13; v_call: TRBV30; j_call: TRBJ1-2; clone_size: .; cdr3_aa: CAWSVDRGYGYTF; cdr3_nt: TGTGCCTGGAGTGTGGACAGGGGCTATGGCTACACCTTC
d_call: .; cdr3_length: 16; v_call: TRBV5-5; j_call: TRBJ2-7; clone_size: once; cdr3_aa: CASSRITAAGSYEQYF; cdr3_nt: TGTGCCAGCAGCCGCATAACAGCTGCCGGCTCCTACGAGCAGTACTTC
d_call: .; cdr3_length: 11; v_call: TRBV11-3; j_call: TRBJ2-7; clone_size: .; cdr3_aa: CASSDGQKQYF; cdr3_nt: TGTGCCAGCAGCGACGGACAGAAGCAGTACTTC
d_call: TRBD1; cdr3_length: 15; v_call: TRBV5-1; j_call: TRBJ2-5; clone_size: few; cdr3_aa: CASSLTGGGQETQYF; cdr3_nt: TGCGCCAGCAGCCTGACAGGGGGCGGGCAAGAGACCCAGTACTTC
d_call: .; cdr3_length: 14; v_call: TRBV2; j_call: TRBJ1-4; clone_size: .; cdr3_aa: CASSEDSNSEKLFF; cdr3_nt: TGTGCCAGCAGTGAAGATAGCAACTCTGAAAAACTGTTTTTT
d_call: .; cdr3_length: 13; v_call: TRBV7-2; j_call: TRBJ1-4; clone_size: once; cdr3_aa: CASGWRGGEKLFF; cdr3_nt: TGTGCCAGCGGGTGGAGGGGGGGTGAAAAACTGTTTTTT
d_call: TRBD1; cdr3_length: 14; v_call: TRBV30; j_call: TRBJ2-5; clone_size: .; cdr3_aa: CAWRDGQGQETQYF; cdr3_nt: TGTGCCTGGAGGGACGGACAGGGACAAGAGACCCAGTACTTC
d_call: TRBD1; cdr3_length: 18; v_call: TRBV5-7; j_call: TRBJ2-5; clone_size: .; cdr3_aa: CASPDRDSMKRMQETQYF; cdr3_nt: TGTGCCAGCCCAGACCGGGACAGCATGAAGAGGATGCAAGAGACCCAGTACTTC
d_call: .; cdr3_length: 14; v_call: TRBV7-2; j_call: TRBJ1-3; clone_size: .; cdr3_aa: CASSLGGPGNTIYF; cdr3_nt: TGTGCCAGCAGCTTAGGGGGGCCTGGAAACACCATATATTTT
d_call: TRBD1; cdr3_length: 15; v_call: TRBV5-4; j_call: TRBJ2-7; clone_size: .; cdr3_aa: CANSSGTGIGYEQYF; cdr3_nt: TGTGCCAACAGCTCCGGGACAGGGATTGGGTACGAGCAGTACTTC
d_call: .; cdr3_length: 12; v_call: TRBV4-2; j_call: TRBJ1-1; clone_size: .; cdr3_aa: CASTTGDTEAFF; cdr3_nt: TGTGCCAGCACCACGGGGGACACTGAAGCTTTCTTT
d_call: .; cdr3_length: 14; v_call: TRBV29-1; j_call: TRBJ1-2; clone_size: few; cdr3_aa: CSAAQRGRTYGYTF; cdr3_nt: TGCAGCGCCGCTCAGCGGGGGCGCACCTATGGCTACACCTTC
d_call: .; cdr3_length: 13; v_call: TRBV6-1; j_call: TRBJ1-2; clone_size: .; cdr3_aa: CASSLRGAYGYTF; cdr3_nt: TGTGCCAGCAGCCTGCGGGGGGCCTATGGCTACACCTTC
d_call: .; cdr3_length: 14; v_call: TRBV2; j_call: TRBJ1-2; clone_size: few; cdr3_aa: CASFHIRDNYGYTF; cdr3_nt: TGTGCCAGCTTTCATATTAGAGATAACTATGGCTACACCTTC
d_call: .; cdr3_length: 16; v_call: TRBV19; j_call: TRBJ2-4; clone_size: .; cdr3_aa: CASSPGAREAKNIQYF; cdr3_nt: TGTGCCAGTAGTCCCGGGGCCCGGGAGGCCAAAAACATTCAGTACTTC
d_call: .; cdr3_length: 14; v_call: TRBV4-3; j_call: TRBJ2-2; clone_size: .; cdr3_aa: CASRTPGNTGELFF; cdr3_nt: TGCGCCAGCAGGACCCCAGGAAACACCGGGGAGCTGTTTTTT
d_call: .; cdr3_length: 13; v_call: TRBV9; j_call: TRBJ1-1; clone_size: .; cdr3_aa: CASSVRERAEAFF; cdr3_nt: TGTGCCAGCAGCGTACGGGAGAGGGCTGAAGCTTTCTTT
d_call: .; cdr3_length: 16; v_call: TRBV4-3; j_call: TRBJ1-2; clone_size: .; cdr3_aa: CASSQEVTIKPYGYTF; cdr3_nt: TGCGCCAGCAGCCAAGAGGTCACAATTAAACCCTATGGCTACACCTTC
d_call: .; cdr3_length: 15; v_call: TRBV11-2; j_call: TRBJ2-5; clone_size: .; cdr3_aa: CASSSNIAYQETQYF; cdr3_nt: TGTGCCAGCAGCTCTAATATAGCGTACCAAGAGACCCAGTACTTC
d_call: .; cdr3_length: 13; v_call: TRBV5-1; j_call: TRBJ1-1; clone_size: .; cdr3_aa: CASSLVSGTEAFF; cdr3_nt: TGCGCCAGCAGCTTGGTCTCCGGCACTGAAGCTTTCTTT
d_call: TRBD2; cdr3_length: 15; v_call: TRBV5-1; j_call: TRBJ2-1; clone_size: .; cdr3_aa: CASSLTAGGYNEQFF; cdr3_nt: TGCGCCAGCAGCTTGACCGCGGGGGGCTACAATGAGCAGTTCTTC
d_call: TRBD1; cdr3_length: 17; v_call: TRBV7-6; j_call: TRBJ2-7; clone_size: .; cdr3_aa: CASSVGRDRGSSYEQYF; cdr3_nt: TGTGCCAGCAGCGTTGGACGAGACAGGGGGAGCTCCTACGAGCAGTACTTC
d_call: TRBD2; cdr3_length: 12; v_call: TRBV9; j_call: TRBJ2-7; clone_size: .; cdr3_aa: CASSVGGSEQYF; cdr3_nt: TGTGCCAGCAGCGTGGGGGGGTCCGAGCAGTACTTC
d_call: .; cdr3_length: 12; v_call: TRBV5-1; j_call: TRBJ2-1; clone_size: once; cdr3_aa: CASSLPYNEQFF; cdr3_nt: TGCGCCAGCAGCTTGCCGTACAATGAGCAGTTCTTC
d_call: .; cdr3_length: 17; v_call: TRBV28; j_call: TRBJ1-1; clone_size: once; cdr3_aa: CASSLRGVGVLNTEAFF; cdr3_nt: TGTGCCAGCAGTTTGCGCGGGGTGGGTGTTTTGAACACTGAAGCTTTCTTT
d_call: TRBD2; cdr3_length: 15; v_call: TRBV11-3; j_call: TRBJ2-1; clone_size: .; cdr3_aa: CASSPRSGGLNEQFF; cdr3_nt: TGTGCCAGCAGCCCCCGTAGCGGGGGGTTGAATGAGCAGTTCTTC
d_call: .; cdr3_length: 18; v_call: TRBV7-2; j_call: TRBJ1-3; clone_size: .; cdr3_aa: CASSLVREMRGSGNTIYF; cdr3_nt: TGTGCCAGCAGCTTAGTCCGGGAAATGAGAGGCTCTGGAAACACCATATATTTT
d_call: .; cdr3_length: 12; v_call: TRBV25-1; j_call: TRBJ1-2; clone_size: .; cdr3_aa: CASSETNYGYTF; cdr3_nt: TGTGCCAGCAGTGAAACAAACTATGGCTACACCTTC
d_call: .; cdr3_length: 18; v_call: TRBV10-2; j_call: TRBJ1-4; clone_size: few; cdr3_aa: CASRRRGGGGATNEKLFF; cdr3_nt: TGCGCCAGCAGACGGCGCGGGGGAGGGGGGGCAACTAATGAAAAACTGTTTTTT
d_call: .; cdr3_length: 16; v_call: TRBV27; j_call: TRBJ2-3; clone_size: .; cdr3_aa: CASSLGFGRGTDTQYF; cdr3_nt: TGTGCCAGCAGTTTAGGATTCGGCAGGGGCACAGATACGCAGTATTTT
d_call: TRBD1; cdr3_length: 15; v_call: TRBV5-1; j_call: TRBJ1-2; clone_size: .; cdr3_aa: CASSPGQVEGYGYTF; cdr3_nt: TGCGCCAGCAGCCCAGGACAGGTGGAAGGCTATGGCTACACCTTC
d_call: .; cdr3_length: 11; v_call: TRBV6-6; j_call: TRBJ2-7; clone_size: .; cdr3_aa: CASRRVREQYF; cdr3_nt: TGTGCCAGCAGACGGGTCCGCGAGCAGTACTTC